Below are 21 T cell receptor beta chains sequenced from a single sample in a study of T cells after yellow fever vaccination. TCRdb ran MiXCR on the 5' RACE reads and lists one entry per CDR3 protein. The sample holds fewer than 350,000 distinct CDR3 sequences, 8.7% seen once. The sample here was PBMCs, taken on the day of the first yellow fever vaccination. Every receptor here comes from a man younger than 30 who received the YFV17D yellow fever vaccine.

The sample holds many counts of this clonotype. This chain links TRBV3-1 with TRBJ1-2, with 8 bases that match TRBD1. CDR3 length: 12 residues. The V segment lost 4 bases and the J segment 8 bases; nucleotides outside the gene matches: 3. Germline V gives CDR1 LGHDT, CDR2 YNNKEL (reference sequence). CDR3 protein: CASSRTGSGYTF. CDR3 nucleotide sequence: TGTGCCAGCAGCCGGACAGGGAGCGGCTACACCTTC. Together with reference TRBV3-1 and TRBJ1-2, the CDR3 gives the full variable domain: DTAVSQTPKYLVTQMGNDKSIKCEQNLGHDTMYWYKQDSKKFLKIMFSYNNKELIINETVPNRFSPKSPDKAHLNLHINSLELGDSAVYFCASSRTGSGYTFGSGTRLTVV.

The table lists this clonotype with a few counts. The rearrangement links TRBV6-5 to TRBJ2-1; 7 bases match TRBD2. This CDR3 contains 15 residues. Germline CDR1 reads MNHEY; CDR2 reads SVGAGI. The J segment lost 2 bases and the V segment lost 4 bases, leaving 5 bases of the junction unmatched. The CDR3 loop reads CASSSLRGAYNEQFF. The CDR3 DNA reads as TGTGCCAGCAGTTCCCTCCGGGGGGCCTACAATGAGCAGTTCTTC.

V gene TRBV20-1 combines with J gene TRBJ1-3, with D maybe TRBD1 (6 bases). V lost 6 bases and J 0 bases, leaving 9 bases between the germline ends. The length of the CDR3 is 13 residues. Looked up from germline, CDR1 is DFQATT and CDR2 is SNEGSKA (reference sequence). This CDR3 reads CSAEGDSGNTIYF. DNA for the CDR3: TGCAGTGCCGAGGGGGACTCTGGAAACACCATATATTTT.

This clonotype turned up a few times. V is TRBV23-1 and J is TRBJ2-5, with D unclear. TRBV23-1 counts as an open reading frame of uncertain function. Trimming removed 5 bases at V and 8 bases at J, with 9 bases between. The CDR3 consists of 11 residues. This chain's CDR3 is CASSIITTQYF. Here the CDR3 DNA reads TGCGCCAGCAGTATTATAACTACCCAGTACTTC.

The V call is TRBV12-3 or TRBV12-4, the J call TRBJ2-3, with a weak D call TRBD2 (6 bases). The length of the CDR3 is 16 residues. With 7 bases removed from V and 4 bases from J, the gap between germline ends came to 21 bases. The CDR3 here is CASNTRGIMGADTQYF. CDR3 bases: TGTGCCAGCAACACCCGCGGGATCATGGGCGCAGATACGCAGTATTTT.

The chain employs TRBV7-9 and TRBJ2-1; possibly TRBD1 for D (5 bases). V lost 5 bases to trimming and J lost 2 bases, with 16 bases between them. The CDR3 totals 16 residues. CDR1 and CDR2 from the germline V gene are SEHNR and FQNEAQ (reference sequence). CDR3 sequence reads: CASSDSQGITYNEQFF. DNA of the CDR3: TGTGCCAGCAGCGACAGCCAGGGAATAACCTACAATGAGCAGTTCTTC. Full variable domain (outside the CDR3, taken from reference TRBV7-9 and TRBJ2-1): DTGVSQNPRHKITKRGQNVTFRCDPISEHNRLYWYRQTLGQGPEFLTYFQNEAQLEKSRLLSDRFSAERPKGSFSTLEIQRTEQGDSAMYLCASSDSQGITYNEQFFGPGTRLTVL.

Only a few counts were recorded for this clonotype. The chain joins TRBV12-3 or TRBV12-4 to TRBJ1-1, with D maybe TRBD1 (6 bases). V was cut by 6 bases and J by 5 bases, with 22 bases left in between. The length of the CDR3 is 16 residues. CDR3 loop: CASRVSATGQGTEAFF. The CDR3 nucleotides read TGTGCCAGCAGAGTTTCGGCCACGGGGCAGGGGACTGAAGCTTTCTTT.

This clonotype has just a few counts. V usage is TRBV19 and J usage is TRBJ2-1; a possible D gene is TRBD1 (5 bases). Trimming removed 2 bases from V and 8 bases from J, with 7 bases in between. From germline, CDR1 is LNHDA and CDR2 SQIVND (reference sequence). The CDR3 consists of 12 residues. The DNA of the CDR3 is TGTGCCAGTAGTATAAGGGGCCATGAGCAGTTCTTC. Residues: CASSIRGHEQFF.

This clonotype was picked up a small number of times. The chain carries TRBV6-1 and TRBJ2-1; 13 bases map to TRBD2. The germline gives CDR1 MNHNS, CDR2 SASEGT. The CDR3 spans 16 residues. Losses at the gene ends were 6 bases for V and 15 bases for J; bases not matched to a gene: 17. The CDR3 DNA reads TGTGCCAGCAGCCGTAAGGGAGACACTAGCGGGGGGGCTTGGTTCTTC. Translating gives CASSRKGDTSGGAWFF.

The chain couples TRBV6-2 or TRBV6-3 to TRBJ2-7, with a weak D call TRBD1 (6 bases). CDR1 is MNHEY, CDR2 SVGEGT, per germline. This CDR3 is 14 amino acids long. V dropped 7 bases and J dropped 2 bases, with 15 bases sitting between them. The CDR3: CASTTRGWTYEQYF. The DNA for the CDR3 is TGTGCCAGCACCACGAGGGGGTGGACCTACGAGCAGTACTTC.

In this sample, this clonotype turned up many times. The J gene is TRBJ2-7, the V gene TRBV5-1; TRBD1 aligns across 7 bases. Germline V lookup: CDR1 SGHRS, CDR2 YFSETQ. CDR3 length equals 13 residues. V shed 7 bases, J shed 2 bases, and the junction held 6 bases outside the gene matches. The CDR3 loop reads CASRDSETYEQYF. In DNA form, the CDR3 reads TGCGCCAGCCGGGACAGCGAAACCTACGAGCAGTACTTC.

Only a few counts were recorded for this clonotype. This chain links TRBV10-3 with TRBJ1-1; no reliable D call. V was clipped by 4 bases and J by 1 base, with 13 bases between them. The CDR3 runs 15 residues. CDR1 is ENHRY and CDR2 is SYGVKD in the germline V gene. CDR3 sequence: CAISAPGGKNTEAFF. In DNA form, the CDR3 reads TGTGCCATCAGTGCTCCGGGCGGGAAGAACACTGAAGCTTTCTTT.

The chain joins TRBV10-1 to TRBJ1-2, with D hard to call. V gave up 6 bases and J gave up 7 bases, with 15 bases separating them. This CDR3 is 13 amino acids long. Germline V CDR1 and CDR2: WNHNN, SYGVQD (reference sequence). The CDR3: CASSPRTDSGYTF. The CDR3 nucleotides are TGCGCCAGCAGCCCCAGGACCGACTCTGGCTACACCTTC.

The sample holds a few counts of this clonotype. CDR3 sequence reads: CSVVCPGDPDRGEKLFF. The CDR3 DNA sequence: TGCAGCGTTGTTTGCCCAGGGGACCCCGATCGAGGTGAAAAACTGTTTTTT. The chain joins TRBV29-1 to TRBJ1-4; D possibly corresponds to TRBD1 (6 bases). This CDR3 is built from 17 residues. Germline V gives CDR1 SQVTM, CDR2 ANQGSEA. V gave up 4 bases and J gave up 7 bases, with 25 bases separating them.

There are a few counts of this clonotype. This CDR3 reads CASSKGLNSGANVLTF. CDR3 bases: TGCGCCAGCAGCAAGGGACTTAACTCTGGGGCCAACGTCCTGACTTTC. The chain carries TRBV4-3 and TRBJ2-6; maybe TRBD2 (6 bases). CDR3 size: 16 residues. V shed 5 bases and J shed 0 bases, with 11 bases lying between them. Germline assignment: CDR1 LGHNA and CDR2 YSLEER.

This clonotype occurred a few times. The chain links TRBV9 to TRBJ1-4; D call uncertain. The V end lost 0 bases, the J end lost 6 bases, and 12 bases lay between the germline ends. The CDR3 consists of 15 residues. The germline V gene encodes CDR1 SGDLS and CDR2 YYNGEE. CDR3 amino acids: CASSVGRGSYEKLFF. In DNA form, the CDR3 reads TGTGCCAGCAGCGTAGGTCGAGGGTCTTATGAAAAACTGTTTTTT. The full variable domain, with the rest looked up from reference TRBV9 and TRBJ1-4, is DSGVTQTPKHLITATGQRVTLRCSPRSGDLSVYWYQQSLDQGLQFLIQYYNGEERAKGNILERFSAQQFPDLHSELNLSSLELGDSALYFCASSVGRGSYEKLFFGSGTQLSVL.

Only a few counts were recorded for this clonotype. The rearrangement joins TRBV4-3 to TRBJ2-7, with 8 bases identical to TRBD1. Trimming removed 0 bases from V and 4 bases from J; junction bases left unmatched: 8. The V gene's germline CDR1 is LGHNA and CDR2 YSLEER. The CDR3 spans 16 residues. CDR3 sequence reads: CASSQDPETGAYEQYF. DNA for the CDR3: TGCGCCAGCAGCCAAGATCCCGAGACAGGGGCTTACGAGCAGTACTTC.

The rearrangement links TRBV5-4 to TRBJ1-6; no clear D gene. This CDR3 is built from 13 residues. Trimming removed 1 base at V and 8 bases at J, with 7 bases between. The V gene's germline CDR1 is SGHNT and CDR2 YYREEE (reference sequence). CDR3 loop: CASSLSWDSPLHF. CDR3 bases: TGTGCCAGCAGCTTGTCCTGGGATTCACCCCTCCACTTT. Together with reference TRBV5-4 and TRBJ1-6, the CDR3 gives the full variable domain: ETGVTQSPTHLIKTRGQQVTLRCSSQSGHNTVSWYQQALGQGPQFIFQYYREEENGRGNFPPRFSGLQFPNYSSELNVNALELDDSALYLCASSLSWDSPLHFGNGTRLTVT.

This clonotype appeared many times. V and J are TRBV7-3 and TRBJ2-7, with TRBD1 matching over 8 bases. V dropped 6 bases and J dropped 8; count of bases not matched to a gene: 18. Germline CDR1 reads SGHTA; CDR2 reads FQGTGA. The CDR3 has 16 amino acids. CDR3 residues: CASSARVGGQGRKQYV. The DNA for the CDR3 is TGTGCCAGCAGTGCAAGGGTGGGTGGACAGGGTAGGAAGCAGTACGTC.

This chain connects TRBV5-1 to TRBJ1-1; no firm D call. V lost 0 bases and J 1 base, leaving 7 bases between the germline ends. The CDR3 extends over 14 amino acids. In germline, CDR1 is SGHRS, CDR2 YFSETQ. The CDR3, as DNA: TGCGCCAGCAGCTTGGATAAAGGGAACACTGAAGCTTTCTTT. Translated, it gives CASSLDKGNTEAFF.

This chain connects TRBV20-1 to TRBJ2-1, with D perhaps TRBD2 (6 bases). CDR1 is DFQATT, CDR2 SNEGSKA, per germline (reference sequence). The CDR3 extends over 15 amino acids. Trimming removed 5 bases at V and 3 bases at J, with 17 bases between. The CDR3 protein is CSAGGLAGFYNEQFF. CDR3 nucleotide sequence: TGCAGTGCTGGGGGATTGGCGGGGTTCTACAATGAGCAGTTCTTC.